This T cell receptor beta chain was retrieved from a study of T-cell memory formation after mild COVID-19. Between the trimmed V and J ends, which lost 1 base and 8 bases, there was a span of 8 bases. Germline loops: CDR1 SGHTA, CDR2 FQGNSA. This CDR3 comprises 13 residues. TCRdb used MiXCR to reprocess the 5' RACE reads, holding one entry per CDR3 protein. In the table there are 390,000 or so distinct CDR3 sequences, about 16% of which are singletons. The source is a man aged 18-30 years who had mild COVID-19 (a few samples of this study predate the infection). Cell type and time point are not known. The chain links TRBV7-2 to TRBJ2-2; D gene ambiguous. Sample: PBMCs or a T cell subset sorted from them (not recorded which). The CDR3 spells CASSLGELGELFF. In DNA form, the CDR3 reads TGTGCCAGCAGCTTAGGGGAATTAGGGGAGCTGTTTTTT.